The source of this T cell receptor (beta chain) is a study of long-term antiretroviral therapy in people with HIV. Overall study results and limits: On ART adherence, viral resistance or therapy changes, no data were available.

Survey level was the resolution at which the v3.0 immunoSEQ assay ran. Profiled with immunoSEQ multiplex PCR; TCRdb holds only in-frame clones, not every one. The repertoire holds about 26,000 clones, with roughly 80% as singletons. Every participant with HIV received treatment in the United States. Germline CDR1 is DFQATT and CDR2 is SNEGSKA (reference sequence). This CDR3 is 11 amino acids long. Deletions cut 3 bases from V and 3 bases from J, with 6 bases between. In the case of this clone: Antigen unknown.

This specimen consisted of unsorted PBMCs, obtained 1.1 years before starting antiretroviral therapy. The chain has TRBV20-1 and TRBJ2-7; D is unresolved. The TCR comes from a woman in her twenties or thirties with HIV. CDR3 residues: CSARGIYEQYF. As DNA, the CDR3 is TGCAGTGCTAGGGGGATCTACGAGCAGTACTTC.